This paragraph covers one TCR beta chain sequence. The antigen is unknown. The sample comes from a study of PD-L1 blockade in urothelial cancer. The CDR3 has 13 amino acids. The V gene's germline CDR1 is KGHSH and CDR2 LQKENI. V lost 3 bases to trimming and J lost 4 bases, with 8 bases between them. General observations from the study: Having blood TCR clonality under the median before treatment predicted better survival.

Pretreatment and on-treatment samples were taken, numbering 1 to 8 per patient. Sequencing used immunoSEQ multiplex PCR; TCRdb keeps in-frame clones, though not all of them. The repertoire consists of under 120,000 clones, with approximately 86% occurring once and the leading ten covering 2% to 2.5%. The sequence came from a man aged 50-60 years with urothelial cancer. V usage is TRBV18 and J usage is TRBJ2-3, with D possibly matching TRBD1 (5 bases). The source material was PBMCs, sampled around atezolizumab (anti-PD-L1) treatment. This chain's CDR3 is CASSPGLADTQYF. CDR3 DNA sequence: TGTGCCAGCTCACCGGGGCTGGCAGATACGCAGTATTTT.